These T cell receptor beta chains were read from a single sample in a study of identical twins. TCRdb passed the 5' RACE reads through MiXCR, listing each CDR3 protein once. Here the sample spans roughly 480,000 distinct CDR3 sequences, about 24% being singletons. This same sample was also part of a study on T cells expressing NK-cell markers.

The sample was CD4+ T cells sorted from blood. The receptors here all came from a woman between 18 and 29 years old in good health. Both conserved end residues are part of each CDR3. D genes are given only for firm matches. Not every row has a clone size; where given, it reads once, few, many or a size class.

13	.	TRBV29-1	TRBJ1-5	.	TGCAGCGTTAAGGTTAAGGACAATCAGCCCCAGCATTTT	CSVKVKDNQPQHF
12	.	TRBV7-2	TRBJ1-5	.	TGTGCCAGCACCCGATCAAATCAGCCCCAGCATTTT	CASTRSNQPQHF
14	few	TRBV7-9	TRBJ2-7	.	TGTGCCAGCAGCTTAGGTCGGGACACCTACGAGCAGTACTTC	CASSLGRDTYEQYF
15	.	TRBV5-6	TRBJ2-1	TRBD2	TGTGCCAGCAGCTTGGTTAGCGGGGGGGCGGATGAGCAGTTCTTC	CASSLVSGGADEQFF
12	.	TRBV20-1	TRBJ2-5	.	TGCAGTGCCCGCGGGGTTCAAGAGACCCAGTACTTC	CSARGVQETQYF
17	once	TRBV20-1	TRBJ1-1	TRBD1	TGCAGTGCTAGACACAGGACAGGGGAGGGTCTGAACACTGAAGCTTTCTTT	CSARHRTGEGLNTEAFF
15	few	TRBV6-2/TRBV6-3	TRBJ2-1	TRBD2	TGTGCCAGTAAATACGGGACTAGCGGGAGAGATGAGCAGTTCTTC	CASKYGTSGRDEQFF
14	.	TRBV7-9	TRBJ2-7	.	TGTGCCAGCAGCTTAGGGGGCGACAGTCTCGAGCAGTACTTC	CASSLGGDSLEQYF
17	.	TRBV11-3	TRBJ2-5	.	TGTGCCAGCAGCTTAGATCGGTTTGGACTCCAACAAGAGACCCAGTACTTC	CASSLDRFGLQQETQYF
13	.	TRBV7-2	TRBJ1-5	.	TGTGCCAGCAGCTTAGGGATCGGTCAGCCCCAGCATTTT	CASSLGIGQPQHF
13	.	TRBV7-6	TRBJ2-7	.	TGTGCCAGCAGCTCCCCCGACAGCTACGAGCAGTACTTC	CASSSPDSYEQYF
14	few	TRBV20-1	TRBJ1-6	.	TGCAGTGCTAGATCCGGCTCCTATAATTCACCCCTCCACTTT	CSARSGSYNSPLHF
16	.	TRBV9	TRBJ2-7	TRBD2	TGTGCCAGCAGCGTAGCTGGTAGCGGGCACGCCTACGAGCAGTACTTC	CASSVAGSGHAYEQYF
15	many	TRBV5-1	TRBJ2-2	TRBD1	TGCGCCAGCAGCCGAGGACAGGCGAACACCGGGGAGCTGTTTTTT	CASSRGQANTGELFF
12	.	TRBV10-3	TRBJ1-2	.	TGTGCCATCACAGGAGCGAACTATGGCTACACCTTC	CAITGANYGYTF
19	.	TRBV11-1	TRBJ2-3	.	TGTGCCAGCATATCACACAGGGGTTTTGCGGGAGACGCGGCAGATACGCAGTATTTT	CASISHRGFAGDAADTQYF
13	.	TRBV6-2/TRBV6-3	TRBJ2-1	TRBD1	TGTGCCAGCACTCCAACAGGGGCCAATGAGCAGTTCTTC	CASTPTGANEQFF
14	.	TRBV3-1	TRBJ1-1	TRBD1	TGTGCCAGCAGCCCGGGACAGTGGAACACTGAAGCTTTCTTT	CASSPGQWNTEAFF
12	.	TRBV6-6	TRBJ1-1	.	TGTGCCAGCAGAAGGGTTGACACTGAAGCTTTCTTT	CASRRVDTEAFF
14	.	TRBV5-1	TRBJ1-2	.	TGCGCCAGCAGCTTCCAGGCAGCGCCCTATGGCTACACCTTC	CASSFQAAPYGYTF
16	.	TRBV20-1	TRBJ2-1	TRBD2	TGCAGTGCTAGACCGTACCCGGGAGGATCCTACAATGAGCAGTTCTTC	CSARPYPGGSYNEQFF
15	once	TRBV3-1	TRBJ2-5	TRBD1	TGTGCCAGCAGCCAAGGGACAGGTACCCCAGAGACCCAGTACTTC	CASSQGTGTPETQYF
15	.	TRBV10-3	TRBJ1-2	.	TGTGCCATCAGTGGGGTGGGGAGGCTTAACTATGGCTACACCTTC	CAISGVGRLNYGYTF
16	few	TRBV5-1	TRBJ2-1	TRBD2	TGCACCAGCAGCTCCTCCGGGACTAGCGGGAACAATGAGCAGTTCTTC	CTSSSSGTSGNNEQFF
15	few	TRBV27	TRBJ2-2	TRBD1	TGTGCCAGCAGATACCGGACAGGGAAGCCCGGGGAGCTGTTTTTT	CASRYRTGKPGELFF
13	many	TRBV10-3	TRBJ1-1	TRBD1	TGTGCCATCAGACTCGGACAGGGCAATGAAGCTTTCTTT	CAIRLGQGNEAFF